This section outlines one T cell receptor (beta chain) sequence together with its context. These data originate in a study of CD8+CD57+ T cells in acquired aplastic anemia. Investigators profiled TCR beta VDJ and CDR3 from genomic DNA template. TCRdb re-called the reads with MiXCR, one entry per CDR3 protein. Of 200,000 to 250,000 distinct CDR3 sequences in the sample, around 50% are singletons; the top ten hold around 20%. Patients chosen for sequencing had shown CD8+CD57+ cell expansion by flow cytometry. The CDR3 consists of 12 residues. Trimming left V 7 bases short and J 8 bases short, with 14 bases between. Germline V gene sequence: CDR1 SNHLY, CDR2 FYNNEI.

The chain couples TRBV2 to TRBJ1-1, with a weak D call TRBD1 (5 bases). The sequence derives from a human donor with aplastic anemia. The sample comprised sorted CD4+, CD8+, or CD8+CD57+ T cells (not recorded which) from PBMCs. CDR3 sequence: CASTQGGGEAFF. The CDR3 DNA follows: TGTGCCAGCACCCAGGGCGGGGGGGAAGCTTTCTTT.